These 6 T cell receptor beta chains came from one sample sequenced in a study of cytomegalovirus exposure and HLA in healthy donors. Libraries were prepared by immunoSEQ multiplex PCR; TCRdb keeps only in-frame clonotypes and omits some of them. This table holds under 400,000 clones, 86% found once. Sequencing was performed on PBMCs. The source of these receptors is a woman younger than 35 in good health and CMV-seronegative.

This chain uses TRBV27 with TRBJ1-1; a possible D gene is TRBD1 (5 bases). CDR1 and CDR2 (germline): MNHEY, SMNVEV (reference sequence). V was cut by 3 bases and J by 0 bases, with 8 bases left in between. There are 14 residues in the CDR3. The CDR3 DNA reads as TGTGCCAGCAGTTTGGGGGGTTTGAACACTGAAGCTTTCTTT. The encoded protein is CASSLGGLNTEAFF.

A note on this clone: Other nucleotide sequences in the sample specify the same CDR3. The CDR3 protein is CASSLRGNQPQHF. The CDR3 DNA sequence: TGCGCCAGCAGCCTCCGCGGCAATCAGCCCCAGCATTTT. The V call is TRBV4-1, the J call TRBJ1-5; D remains unclear. V was clipped by 4 bases and J by 2 bases, with 6 bases between them. CDR1 is MGHRA, CDR2 YSYEKL, per germline. This CDR3 is built from 13 residues.

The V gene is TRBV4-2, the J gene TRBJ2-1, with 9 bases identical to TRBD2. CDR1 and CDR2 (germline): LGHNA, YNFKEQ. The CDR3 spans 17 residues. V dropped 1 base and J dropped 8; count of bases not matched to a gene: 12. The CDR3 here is CASSQVVAGGRGDEQFF. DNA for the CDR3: TGTGCCAGCAGCCAAGTAGTTGCGGGGGGGCGGGGCGATGAGCAGTTCTTC.

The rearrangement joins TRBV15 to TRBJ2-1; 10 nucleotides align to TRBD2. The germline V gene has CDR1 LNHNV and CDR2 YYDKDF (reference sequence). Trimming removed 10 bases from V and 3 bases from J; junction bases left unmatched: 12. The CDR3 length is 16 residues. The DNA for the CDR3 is TGTGCCAAGAGAGGGCTAGCGGGAGATAACTACAATGAGCAGTTCTTC. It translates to CAKRGLAGDNYNEQFF. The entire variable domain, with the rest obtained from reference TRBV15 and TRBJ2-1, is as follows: DAMVIQNPRYQVTQFGKPVTLSCSQTLNHNVMYWYQQKSSQAPKLLFHYYDKDFNNEADTPDNFQSRRPNTSFCFLDIRSPGLGDTAMYLCAKRGLAGDNYNEQFFGPGTRLTVL.

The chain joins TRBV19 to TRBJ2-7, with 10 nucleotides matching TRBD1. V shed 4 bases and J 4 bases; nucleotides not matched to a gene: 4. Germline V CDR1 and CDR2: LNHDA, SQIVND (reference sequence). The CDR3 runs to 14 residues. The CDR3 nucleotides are TGTGCCAGTAGTAAGCCGGGACAGGGGTACGAGCAGTACTTC. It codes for CASSKPGQGYEQYF.

CDR3 sequence reads: CASSEGELAGQMWETQYF. In DNA form, the CDR3 reads TGTGCCAGCAGTGAAGGAGAACTAGCGGGGCAGATGTGGGAGACCCAGTACTTC. The gene calls are TRBV6-1 and TRBJ2-5, with 10 bases that match TRBD2. The V and J ends lost 1 base and 5 bases, in that order; junction bases with no gene match: 13. CDR1 is MNHNS, CDR2 SASEGT, per germline. The CDR3 totals 18 residues.